This T cell receptor (beta chain) stems from a study of T cell changes during pregnancy in multiple sclerosis. The CDR3 loop spans 16 amino acids. The V segment lost 2 bases and the J segment 6 bases; nucleotides outside the gene matches: 12. Germline CDR1 is MNHNY and CDR2 is SVGAGI (reference sequence). The data were produced by immunoSEQ multiplex PCR, yet TCRdb's version contains in-frame clones alone and is incomplete. The sample holds roughly 38,000 clones, 80% to 95% seen once. The TCR was taken from a female donor with multiple sclerosis, enrolled in a pregnancy study. The sequences come from CD8+ T cells from peripheral blood mononuclear cells, collected in the first trimester of pregnancy. The chain joins TRBV6-6 to TRBJ2-7; 8 bases agree with TRBD2. The CDR3 DNA reads TGTGCCAGCAGTTACGCCCCGGGACTAGAAAGGGGCGAGCAGTACTTC. This gives the protein CASSYAPGLERGEQYF.